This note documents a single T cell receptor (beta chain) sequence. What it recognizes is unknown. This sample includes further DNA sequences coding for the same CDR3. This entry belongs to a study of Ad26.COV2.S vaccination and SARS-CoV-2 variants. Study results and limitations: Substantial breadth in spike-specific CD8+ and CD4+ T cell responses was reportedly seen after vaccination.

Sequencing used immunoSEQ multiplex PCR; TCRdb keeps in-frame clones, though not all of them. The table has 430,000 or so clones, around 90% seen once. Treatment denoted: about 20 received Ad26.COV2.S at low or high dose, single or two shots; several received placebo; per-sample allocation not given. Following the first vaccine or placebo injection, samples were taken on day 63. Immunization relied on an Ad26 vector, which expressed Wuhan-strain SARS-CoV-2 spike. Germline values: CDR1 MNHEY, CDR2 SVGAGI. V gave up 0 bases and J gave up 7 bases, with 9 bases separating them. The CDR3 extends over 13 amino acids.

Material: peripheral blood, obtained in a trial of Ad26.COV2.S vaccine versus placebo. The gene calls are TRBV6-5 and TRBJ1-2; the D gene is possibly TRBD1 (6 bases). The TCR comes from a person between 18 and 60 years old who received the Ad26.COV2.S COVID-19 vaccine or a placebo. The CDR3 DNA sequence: TGTGCCAGCAGTTACTCGAGGGGGGGTGGCTACACCTTC. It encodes CASSYSRGGGYTF.